This TCR beta chain was captured in a study of blood T cell repertoires in COVID-19. Study-wide context: In each case, the material was cDNA or gDNA derived from T cells, B-cell-depleted T cells, or PBMCs.

In its sample, this clone was seen once. The protocol was immunoSEQ multiplex PCR, while the TCRdb copy is restricted to in-frame clones and leaves out a portion. The data hold about 17,000 clones, with approximately 89% observed a single time. The V gene's germline CDR1 is MNHEY and CDR2 SVGAGI. The CDR3 runs 15 residues. The V end lost 6 bases, the J end lost 7 bases, and 19 bases lay between the germline ends. J is TRBJ2-1 and V is TRBV6-5, with a weak D call TRBD2 (7 bases). The receptor's source is a man aged 55 to 70 with active COVID-19. Sample: peripheral blood. This CDR3 is CASRGGGLAANEQFF. The CDR3 nucleotides are TGTGCCAGCAGAGGGGGGGGGCTAGCGGCTAATGAGCAGTTCTTC.